This T cell receptor (beta chain) appears in the sequencing data of a study of blood T cell repertoires in COVID-19. TCRdb keeps only in-frame clones here, not all; method: immunoSEQ multiplex PCR. The data hold about 200,000 clones, with around nine tenths observed a single time. Germline V gives CDR1 GTSNPN, CDR2 SVGIG (reference sequence). The CDR3 length is 12 residues. V shed 2 bases and J shed 7 bases, with 9 bases lying between them. The sample consisted of peripheral blood. The V gene is TRBV30, the J gene TRBJ1-5; D unresolved. This clonotype was sampled from a middle-aged woman with acute or convalescent COVID-19. CDR3 in amino acids: CAWSQGSQPQHF. The CDR3 bases are TGTGCCTGGAGTCAAGGGAGCCAGCCCCAGCATTTT.